The T cell receptor beta chain under discussion was sequenced for a study of cytomegalovirus exposure and HLA in healthy donors. The PCR made use of 60 Vbeta and 13 Jbeta primers. Clones were sequenced by immunoSEQ multiplex PCR, and TCRdb holds only the in-frame ones, with some missing. The table shows about 150,000 clones, with 65% to 80% occurring only once. This CDR3 comprises 14 residues. The V gene lost 8 bases and the J gene lost 6 bases, with 16 bases spanning the gap. Per germline, CDR1 SEHNR and CDR2 FQNEAQ (reference sequence). This clonotype was obtained from a man aged 25 to 40 in good health and CMV-seronegative. Material: PBMCs. The chain has TRBV7-9 and TRBJ1-4; perhaps TRBD1 as D (5 bases). The chain's CDR3 is CASDLVGGDEKLFF. The CDR3 nucleotides read TGTGCCAGCGATCTGGTCGGAGGGGATGAAAAACTGTTTTTT.